This TCR beta chain was sequenced during a study of T cells expressing NK-cell markers. Study information: Source material for TCR beta repertoires consisted of sorted CD3+CD56+NKG2C+, CD3+CD56+NKG2C- and CD3+CD56-NKG2C+ T cells. General study results and limits: There remained a lack of clarity about HCMV specificity of expanded NKG2C+ T cell clones.

Reanalyzing the 5' RACE reads, TCRdb keeps one entry per CDR3 protein, without DNA. This table holds 300,000 to 450,000 distinct CDR3 sequences. For this clonotype: As yet, its antigen is unknown.

CDR3 size: 16 residues. Germline V gene data show CDR1 as DFQATT and CDR2 as SNEGSKA (reference sequence). The sequence was collected from a man aged 18-70 years in good health. The sample was blood T cells: a sorted CD56 or NKG2C T cell subset, CD4+ or CD8+ T cells, or bulk PBMC T cells (not recorded which). The chain couples TRBV20-1 to TRBJ2-3; lacking DNA, the TRBD2 call made by TCRdb goes unchecked. The CDR3 loop is CSARNRAGLAGDTQYF.